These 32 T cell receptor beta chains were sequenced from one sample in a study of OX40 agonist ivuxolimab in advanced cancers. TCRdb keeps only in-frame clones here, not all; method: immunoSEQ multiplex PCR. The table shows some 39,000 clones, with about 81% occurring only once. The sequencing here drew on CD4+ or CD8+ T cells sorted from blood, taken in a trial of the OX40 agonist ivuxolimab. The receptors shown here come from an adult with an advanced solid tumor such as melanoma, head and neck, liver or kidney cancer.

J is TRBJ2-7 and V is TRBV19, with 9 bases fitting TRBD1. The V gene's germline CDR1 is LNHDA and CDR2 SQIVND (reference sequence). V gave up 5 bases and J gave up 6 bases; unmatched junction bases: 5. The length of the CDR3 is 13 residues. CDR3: CASSATGGGEQYF. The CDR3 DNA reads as TGTGCCAGTAGTGCAACAGGGGGCGGCGAGCAGTACTTC.

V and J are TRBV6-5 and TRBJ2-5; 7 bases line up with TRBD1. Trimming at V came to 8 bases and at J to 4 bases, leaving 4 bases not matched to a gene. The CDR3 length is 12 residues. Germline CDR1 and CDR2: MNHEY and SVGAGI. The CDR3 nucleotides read TGTGCCAGCTATACAGGGGCAGAGACCCAGTACTTC. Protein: CASYTGAETQYF.

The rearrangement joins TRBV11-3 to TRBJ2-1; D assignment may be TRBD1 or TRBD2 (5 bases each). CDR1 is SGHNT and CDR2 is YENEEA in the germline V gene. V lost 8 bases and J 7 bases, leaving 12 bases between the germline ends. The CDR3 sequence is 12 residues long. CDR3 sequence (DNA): TGTGCCAGCGGACCGGGGCGGAATGAGCAGTTCTTC. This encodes CASGPGRNEQFF.

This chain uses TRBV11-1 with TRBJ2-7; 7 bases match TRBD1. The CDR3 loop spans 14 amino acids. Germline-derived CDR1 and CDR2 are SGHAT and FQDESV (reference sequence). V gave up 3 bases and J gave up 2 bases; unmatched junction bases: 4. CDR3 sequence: CASSLSGGPYEQYF. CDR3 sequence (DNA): TGTGCCAGCAGCTTGTCAGGGGGTCCCTACGAGCAGTACTTC.

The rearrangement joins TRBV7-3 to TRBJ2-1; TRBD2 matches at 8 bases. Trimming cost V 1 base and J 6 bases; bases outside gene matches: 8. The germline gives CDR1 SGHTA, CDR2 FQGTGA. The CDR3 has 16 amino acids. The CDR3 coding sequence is TGTGCCAGCAGCTTAAGAAAGAGCGGGGGACCCAATGAGCAGTTCTTC. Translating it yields CASSLRKSGGPNEQFF.

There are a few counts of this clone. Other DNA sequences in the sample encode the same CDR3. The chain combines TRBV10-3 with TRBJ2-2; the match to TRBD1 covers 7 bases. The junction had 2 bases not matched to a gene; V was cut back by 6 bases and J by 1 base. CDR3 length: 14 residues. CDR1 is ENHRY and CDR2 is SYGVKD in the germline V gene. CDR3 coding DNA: TGTGCCATCAGGGGGACAGTGAACACCGGGGAGCTGTTTTTT. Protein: CAIRGTVNTGELFF.

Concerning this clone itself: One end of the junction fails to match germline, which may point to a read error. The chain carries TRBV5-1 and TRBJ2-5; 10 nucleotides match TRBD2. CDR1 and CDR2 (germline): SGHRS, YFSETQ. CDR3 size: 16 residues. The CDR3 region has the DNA TGCGCCAGCAACTTGAGGAGCGGGAGGGCCGGGGAGACCCAGTACTTC. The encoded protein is CASNLRSGRAGETQYF.

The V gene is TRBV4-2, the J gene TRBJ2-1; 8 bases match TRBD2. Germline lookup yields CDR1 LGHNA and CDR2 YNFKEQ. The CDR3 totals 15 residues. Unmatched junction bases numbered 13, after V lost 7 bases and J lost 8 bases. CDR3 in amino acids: CASTLDGTSGDEQFF. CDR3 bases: TGTGCCAGCACCCTCGACGGGACTAGTGGGGATGAGCAGTTCTTC.

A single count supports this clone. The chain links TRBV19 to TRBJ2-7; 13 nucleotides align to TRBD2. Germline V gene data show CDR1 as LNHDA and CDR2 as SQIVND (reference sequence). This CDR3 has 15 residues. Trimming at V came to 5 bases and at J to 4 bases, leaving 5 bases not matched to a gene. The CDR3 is CASSSRTSGSYEQYF. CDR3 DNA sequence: TGTGCCAGTAGTTCTCGGACTAGCGGGAGTTACGAGCAGTACTTC.

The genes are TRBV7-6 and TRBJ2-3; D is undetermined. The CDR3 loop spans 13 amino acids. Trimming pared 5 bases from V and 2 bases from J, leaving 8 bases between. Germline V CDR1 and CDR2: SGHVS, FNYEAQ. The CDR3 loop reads CASSTSYTDTQYF. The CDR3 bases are TGTGCCAGCAGCACGAGTTACACAGATACGCAGTATTTT.

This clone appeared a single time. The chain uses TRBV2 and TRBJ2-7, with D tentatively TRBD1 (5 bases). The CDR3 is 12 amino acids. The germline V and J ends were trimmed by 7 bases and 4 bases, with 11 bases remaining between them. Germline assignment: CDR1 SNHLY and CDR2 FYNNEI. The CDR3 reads CASKSGPYEQYF. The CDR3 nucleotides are TGTGCCAGCAAATCAGGGCCATACGAGCAGTACTTC.

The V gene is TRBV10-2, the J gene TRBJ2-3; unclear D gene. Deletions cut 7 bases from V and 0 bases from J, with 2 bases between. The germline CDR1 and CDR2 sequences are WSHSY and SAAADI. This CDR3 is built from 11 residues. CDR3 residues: CASKSTDTQYF. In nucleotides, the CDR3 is TGCGCCAGCAAGAGCACAGATACGCAGTATTTT.

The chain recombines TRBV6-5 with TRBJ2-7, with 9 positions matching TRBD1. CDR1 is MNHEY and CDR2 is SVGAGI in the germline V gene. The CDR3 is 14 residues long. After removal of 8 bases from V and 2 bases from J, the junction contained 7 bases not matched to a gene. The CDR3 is CASGKGTGPYEQYF. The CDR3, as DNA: TGTGCCAGCGGGAAAGGGACAGGGCCCTACGAGCAGTACTTC.

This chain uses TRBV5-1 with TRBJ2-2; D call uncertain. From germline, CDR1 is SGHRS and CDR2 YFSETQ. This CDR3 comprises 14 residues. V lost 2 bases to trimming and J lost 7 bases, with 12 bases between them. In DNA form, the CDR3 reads TGCGCCAGCAGCTTAAGAACCTTCGACGGGGAGCTGTTTTTT. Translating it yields CASSLRTFDGELFF.

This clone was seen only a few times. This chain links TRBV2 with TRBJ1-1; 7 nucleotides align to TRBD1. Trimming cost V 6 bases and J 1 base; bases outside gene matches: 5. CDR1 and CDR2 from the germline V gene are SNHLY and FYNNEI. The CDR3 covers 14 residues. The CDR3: CASRVDRANTEAFF. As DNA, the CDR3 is TGTGCCAGCAGGGTCGACAGGGCGAACACTGAAGCTTTCTTT.

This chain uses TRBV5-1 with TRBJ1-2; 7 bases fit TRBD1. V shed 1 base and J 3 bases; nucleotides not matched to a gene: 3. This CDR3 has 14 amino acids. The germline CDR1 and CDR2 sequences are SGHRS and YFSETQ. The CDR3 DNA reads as TGCGCCAGCAGCTTGACAGGGACAGACTATGGCTACACCTTC. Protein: CASSLTGTDYGYTF.

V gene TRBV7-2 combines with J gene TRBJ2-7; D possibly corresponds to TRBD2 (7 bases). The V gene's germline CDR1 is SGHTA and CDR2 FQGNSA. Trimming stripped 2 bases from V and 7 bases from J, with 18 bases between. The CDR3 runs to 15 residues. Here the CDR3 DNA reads TGTGCCAGCAGCTTATATTTGCGGGGGCCGGGGGAGCAGTACTTC. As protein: CASSLYLRGPGEQYF.

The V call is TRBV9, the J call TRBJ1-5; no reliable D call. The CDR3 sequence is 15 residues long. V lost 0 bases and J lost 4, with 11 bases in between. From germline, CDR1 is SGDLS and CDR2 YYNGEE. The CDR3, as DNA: TGTGCCAGCAGCGTAGACGGGGTTGGGAATCAGCCCCAGCATTTT. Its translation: CASSVDGVGNQPQHF.

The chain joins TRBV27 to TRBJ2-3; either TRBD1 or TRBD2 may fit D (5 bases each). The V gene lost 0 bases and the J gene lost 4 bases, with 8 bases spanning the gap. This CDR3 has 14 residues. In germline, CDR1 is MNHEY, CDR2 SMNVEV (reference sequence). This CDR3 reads CASSLSSGPDTQYF. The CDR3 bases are TGTGCCAGCAGTTTATCATCGGGGCCAGATACGCAGTATTTT.

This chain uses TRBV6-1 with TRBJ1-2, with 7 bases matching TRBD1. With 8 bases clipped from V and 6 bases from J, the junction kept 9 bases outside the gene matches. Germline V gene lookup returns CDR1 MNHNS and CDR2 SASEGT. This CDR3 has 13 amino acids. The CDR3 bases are TGTGCCAGCGTCAACAGGGGTCCGGATGGCTACACCTTC. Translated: CASVNRGPDGYTF.

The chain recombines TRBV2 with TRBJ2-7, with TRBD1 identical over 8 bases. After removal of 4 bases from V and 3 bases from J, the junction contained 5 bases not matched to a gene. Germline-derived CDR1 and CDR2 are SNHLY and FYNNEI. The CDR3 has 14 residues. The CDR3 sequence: CASSGQGPLYEQYF. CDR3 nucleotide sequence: TGTGCCAGCAGTGGACAGGGGCCACTCTACGAGCAGTACTTC. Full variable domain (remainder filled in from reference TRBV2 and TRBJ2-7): EPEVTQTPSHQVTQMGQEVILRCVPISNHLYFYWYRQILGQKVEFLVSFYNNEISEKSEIFDDQFSVERPDGSNFTLKIRSTKLEDSAMYFCASSGQGPLYEQYFGPGTRLTVT.

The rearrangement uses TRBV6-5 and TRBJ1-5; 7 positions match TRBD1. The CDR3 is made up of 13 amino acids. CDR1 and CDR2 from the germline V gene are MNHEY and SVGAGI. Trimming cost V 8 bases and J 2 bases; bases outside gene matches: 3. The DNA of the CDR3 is TGTGCCAGCCTGGGACAGCGCAATCAGCCCCAGCATTTT. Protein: CASLGQRNQPQHF.

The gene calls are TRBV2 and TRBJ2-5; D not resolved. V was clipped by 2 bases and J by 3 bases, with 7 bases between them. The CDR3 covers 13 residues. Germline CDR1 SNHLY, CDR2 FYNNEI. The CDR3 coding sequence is TGTGCCAGCAGTGAACGGTTGGAAGAGACCCAGTACTTC. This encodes CASSERLEETQYF.

CDR3 residues: CASSIGAVGVGETQYF. The CDR3 DNA follows: TGTGCCAGTAGTATAGGGGCGGTAGGCGTGGGAGAGACCCAGTACTTC. The chain employs TRBV19 and TRBJ2-5; D not certain. Trimming removed 1 base from V and 4 bases from J, with 16 bases in between. This CDR3 region has 16 residues. CDR1 LNHDA and CDR2 SQIVND come from the germline V gene (reference sequence).

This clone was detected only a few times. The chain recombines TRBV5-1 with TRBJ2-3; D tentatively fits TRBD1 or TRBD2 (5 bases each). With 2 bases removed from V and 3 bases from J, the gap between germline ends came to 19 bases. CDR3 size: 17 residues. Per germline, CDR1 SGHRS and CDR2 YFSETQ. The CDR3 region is CASSLEGSRDPTDTQYF. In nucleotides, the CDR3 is TGCGCCAGCAGCTTAGAAGGTAGCCGGGACCCGACAGATACGCAGTATTTT.

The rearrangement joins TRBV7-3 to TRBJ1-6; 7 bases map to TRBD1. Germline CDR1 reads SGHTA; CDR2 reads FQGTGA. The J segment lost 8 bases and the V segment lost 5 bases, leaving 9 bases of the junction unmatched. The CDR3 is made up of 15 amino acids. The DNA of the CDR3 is TGTGCCAGCAGCCCATACAGGGGTCGAGATTCACCCCTCCACTTT. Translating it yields CASSPYRGRDSPLHF.

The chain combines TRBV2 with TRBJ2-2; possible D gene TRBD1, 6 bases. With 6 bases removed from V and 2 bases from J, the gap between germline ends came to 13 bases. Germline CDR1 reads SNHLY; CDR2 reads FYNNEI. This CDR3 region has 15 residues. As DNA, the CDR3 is TGTGCCAGCAGACAGGGACGGCCCAACACCGGGGAGCTGTTTTTT. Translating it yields CASRQGRPNTGELFF.

The CDR3 DNA is TGTGCCAGCAGCAAACCTCCCGGGACAGATGGCTCCTATAATTCACCCCTCCACTTT. It yields the protein CASSKPPGTDGSYNSPLHF. V is TRBV7-3 and J is TRBJ1-6, with TRBD1 identical over 7 bases. Trimming removed 5 bases from V and 0 bases from J; junction bases left unmatched: 13. Germline V gene sequence: CDR1 SGHTA, CDR2 FQGTGA. CDR3 length equals 19 residues.

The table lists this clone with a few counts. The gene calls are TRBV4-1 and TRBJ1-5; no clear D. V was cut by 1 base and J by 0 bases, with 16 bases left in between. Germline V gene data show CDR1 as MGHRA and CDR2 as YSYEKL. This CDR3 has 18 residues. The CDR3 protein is CASSQVDMGFYSNQPQHF. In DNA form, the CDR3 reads TGCGCCAGCAGCCAAGTGGATATGGGATTCTATAGCAATCAGCCCCAGCATTTT.

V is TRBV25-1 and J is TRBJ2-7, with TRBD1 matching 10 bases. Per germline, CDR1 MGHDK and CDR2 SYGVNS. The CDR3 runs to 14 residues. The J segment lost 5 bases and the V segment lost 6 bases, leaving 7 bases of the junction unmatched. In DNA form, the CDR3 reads TGTGCCAGCAGGCCGGGACAGGGGACCCACGAGCAGTACTTC. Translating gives CASRPGQGTHEQYF.

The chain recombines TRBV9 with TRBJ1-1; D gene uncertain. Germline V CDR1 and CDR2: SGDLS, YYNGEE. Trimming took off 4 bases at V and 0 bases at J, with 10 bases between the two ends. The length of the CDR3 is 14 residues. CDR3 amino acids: CASSPTSVNTEAFF. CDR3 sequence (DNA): TGTGCCAGCAGCCCTACATCAGTGAACACTGAAGCTTTCTTT.

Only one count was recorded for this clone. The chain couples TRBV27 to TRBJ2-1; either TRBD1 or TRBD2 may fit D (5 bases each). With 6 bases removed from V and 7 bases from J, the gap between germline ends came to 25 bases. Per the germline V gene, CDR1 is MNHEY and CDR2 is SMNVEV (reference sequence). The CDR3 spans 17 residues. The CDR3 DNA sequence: TGTGCCAGCAGAACTAATATCGGTGGGGGAAACTTAAATGAGCAGTTCTTC. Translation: CASRTNIGGGNLNEQFF.